These 14 T cell receptor beta chains came from one sample sequenced in a study of CD8 T cells in Susac syndrome. The authors reverse transcribed about 0.45 to 1 ug RNA with random hexamers. TCRdb fed the immunoSEQ multiplex PCR reads into MiXCR, producing one record per CDR3 protein. The repertoire has about 120,000 distinct CDR3 sequences, 85% to 95% of them found once; the top ten carry over 0.12%. Source material: CD4+ T cells from PBMCs. Receptors originate from a human donor in good health.

The chain joins TRBV27 to TRBJ2-3, with a tentative D call TRBD1 (5 bases). The germline V gene has CDR1 MNHEY and CDR2 SMNVEV (reference sequence). The CDR3 is 15 amino acids. V was clipped by 5 bases and J by 1 base, with 13 bases between them. CDR3 amino acids: CASSAATEGTDTQYF. Here the CDR3 DNA reads TGTGCCAGCAGTGCGGCGACAGAGGGCACAGATACGCAGTATTTT.

The V and J genes are TRBV6-2 or TRBV6-3 and TRBJ1-5; weak D call: TRBD1 (6 bases). The V gene's germline CDR1 is MNHEY and CDR2 SVGEGT. V lost 5 bases to trimming and J lost 2 bases, with 19 bases between them. This CDR3 spans 17 amino acids. The DNA for the CDR3 is TGTGCCAGCAGTCGAGGATTGGGGGACATCGGCAATCAGCCCCAGCATTTT. Translating gives CASSRGLGDIGNQPQHF.

The V and J genes are TRBV7-3 and TRBJ2-2; D unresolved. The germline gives CDR1 SGHTA, CDR2 FQGTGA. The CDR3 totals 13 residues. The V gene lost 2 bases and the J gene lost 4 bases, with 5 bases spanning the gap. CDR3 loop: CASSLQITGELFF. DNA of the CDR3: TGTGCCAGCAGCTTACAAATCACCGGGGAGCTGTTTTTT.

The chain links TRBV20-1 to TRBJ2-3, with D possibly TRBD2 on 6 matching bases. Per the germline V gene, CDR1 is DFQATT and CDR2 is SNEGSKA (reference sequence). Trimming took off 3 bases at V and 5 bases at J, with 21 bases between the two ends. The CDR3 is made up of 16 amino acids. CDR3 nucleotides: TGCAGTGCTAGGCTTCTAGCGTTTTCCAAAGTAGATACGCAGTATTTT. Its protein product is CSARLLAFSKVDTQYF.

The CDR3 bases are TGTGCCAGTAGTATGGCCGGGCAAGAGACCCAGTACTTC. This encodes CASSMAGQETQYF. V usage is TRBV19 and J usage is TRBJ2-5; D not certain. The germline CDR1 and CDR2 sequences are LNHDA and SQIVND (reference sequence). The CDR3 covers 13 residues. V was trimmed by 3 bases and J by 2 bases, leaving 7 bases between them.

V and J are TRBV9 and TRBJ1-3; 8 bases map to TRBD1. The CDR3 sequence is 16 residues long. V dropped 3 bases and J dropped 0; count of bases not matched to a gene: 5. The germline V gene has CDR1 SGDLS and CDR2 YYNGEE. The CDR3 nucleotides are TGTGCCAGCAGCGCGGCAGGGGGCCTCTCTGGAAACACCATATATTTT. Translation gives CASSAAGGLSGNTIYF.

CDR3 region: CAISEGSVTPISYGYTF. DNA of the CDR3: TGTGCCATCAGTGAGGGCTCAGTCACCCCTATCAGTTATGGCTACACCTTC. The chain has TRBV10-3 and TRBJ1-2; D ambiguous. Trimming left V 2 bases short and J 5 bases short, with 21 bases between. The CDR3 sequence is 17 residues long. From germline, CDR1 is ENHRY and CDR2 SYGVKD.

V is TRBV28 and J is TRBJ1-1, with D possibly being TRBD1 (5 bases). The CDR3 extends over 14 amino acids. Trimming shortened V by 1 base and J by 5 bases, and 11 bases separated the two germline ends. CDR1 MDHEN and CDR2 SYDVKM come from the germline V gene. The CDR3 coding sequence is TGTGCCAGCAGTTTATTCCGGGGCCAGACTGAAGCTTTCTTT. It is translated as CASSLFRGQTEAFF.

This clonotype was counted a single time. The V call is TRBV3-1, the J call TRBJ1-1; maybe TRBD1 (5 bases). CDR1 is LGHDT, CDR2 YNNKEL, per germline (reference sequence). V lost 0 bases to trimming and J lost 5 bases, with 16 bases between them. There are 16 residues in the CDR3. CDR3 in DNA: TGTGCCAGCAGCCAAGAGGGCAGGGCGCGGAGGACTGAAGCTTTCTTT. Residues: CASSQEGRARRTEAFF.

The count of this clonotype is one. The chain links TRBV19 to TRBJ1-1; no clear D gene. The CDR3 is made up of 15 amino acids. Germline CDR1 and CDR2: LNHDA and SQIVND (reference sequence). The germline V and J ends were trimmed by 3 bases and 1 base, with 12 bases remaining between them. CDR3 protein: CASSILPAKNTEAFF. CDR3 in DNA: TGTGCCAGTAGTATTCTCCCGGCTAAGAACACTGAAGCTTTCTTT.

V gene TRBV20-1 combines with J gene TRBJ2-1; a possible D gene is TRBD1 (5 bases). The length of the CDR3 is 11 residues. The V and J ends lost 6 bases and 9 bases respectively, with 12 bases between them. Germline V gene lookup returns CDR1 DFQATT and CDR2 SNEGSKA (reference sequence). CDR3 amino acids: CSALIRGEQFF. CDR3 bases: TGCAGTGCACTCATTAGGGGTGAGCAGTTCTTC.

V gene TRBV10-3 combines with J gene TRBJ2-3; 10 bases map to TRBD2. Trimming removed 4 bases from V and 6 bases from J; junction bases left unmatched: 7. Germline values: CDR1 ENHRY, CDR2 SYGVKD. The CDR3 extends over 15 amino acids. CDR3 sequence reads: CAISGASGSSDTQYF. The CDR3 DNA follows: TGTGCCATCAGTGGGGCTAGCGGGAGTTCTGATACGCAGTATTTT.

The V call is TRBV20-1, the J call TRBJ1-2, with D tentatively TRBD1 (5 bases). Germline values: CDR1 DFQATT, CDR2 SNEGSKA (reference sequence). CDR3 length: 14 amino acids. V was shortened by 1 base and J by 3 bases, with 12 bases between the two germline ends. The CDR3 region has the DNA TGCAGTGCTAGAGGGGAAGGGACCGACTATGGCTACACCTTC. Translated: CSARGEGTDYGYTF.

The genes are TRBV20-1 and TRBJ2-7, with D perhaps given as TRBD1 or TRBD2 (5 bases each). The CDR3 contains 12 residues. V shed 4 bases and J shed 4 bases, with 11 bases lying between them. CDR1 is DFQATT, CDR2 SNEGSKA, per germline (reference sequence). This chain's CDR3 is CSATQGVYEQYF. The CDR3 coding sequence is TGCAGTGCTACTCAGGGAGTATACGAGCAGTACTTC.